This entry is about one T cell receptor beta chain. The table came from immunoSEQ multiplex PCR; TCRdb's copy has only in-frame clones and leaves some out. The sample includes around 1,100,000 clones, 60% to 80% of them seen just once. These data belong to a study of shared clonotypes between healthy human individuals. The CDR3 has 15 residues. Per germline, CDR1 SGHRS and CDR2 YFSETQ. The ends were cut back, 0 bases at V and 1 base at J, with 10 bases in the middle. The sequenced material came from memory CD4+ T cells from PBMCs. Subset defined: CD45RA-negative fraction. This clonotype was obtained from a man between 18 and 29 years old in good health. Some clones in this sample may be carry-over from other donors' samples. This sequence joins TRBV5-1 and TRBJ1-1; D gene unclear. CDR3 sequence (DNA): TGCGCCAGCAGCTTGGATGGGGATGCGAACACTGAAGCTTTCTTT. Protein sequence: CASSLDGDANTEAFF.